This T cell receptor (beta chain) appears in the sequencing data of a study of T cell responses to AZD1222 COVID-19 vaccine. General observations from the study: The study reported that nearly half of spike-specific TCRs target unmutated variant regions. Spike-wide coverage was observed for vaccine-associated CD4 TCRs, with dominant responses at 160-218 and 743-854.

Germline CDR1 SEHNR, CDR2 FQNEAQ (reference sequence). The length of the CDR3 is 15 residues. Trimming took 1 base from V and 9 from J; bases not matched to a gene: 9. TCRdb's table, derived via immunoSEQ multiplex PCR, lists solely in-frame clones and lacks some. This repertoire shows tens of thousands of clones, approximately 83% found once; its top ten account for less than 15%. Comment on this clone: Its antigen is unknown.

The origin of this receptor is an adult in good health. The gene calls are TRBV7-9 and TRBJ2-5; the match to TRBD1 covers 9 bases. The specimen was peripheral blood, collected on day 0 of AZD1222 vaccination. CDR3 nucleotides: TGTGCCAGCAGCTTAGAGCTACAGGGGGCGGTCCCCCAGTACTTC. Translating it yields CASSLELQGAVPQYF.